These 30 T cell receptor beta chains were sequenced from one sample in a study of cytomegalovirus exposure and HLA in healthy donors. The PCR contained 60 Vbeta and 13 Jbeta primers. Some clones are missing from TCRdb's copy, which holds only in-frame ones; the method was immunoSEQ multiplex PCR. Of about 160,000 clones listed, 75% to 90% were seen once; the top ten hold less than 2%. The sample consisted of PBMCs. Source of these receptors: a woman between 18 and 29 years old in good health and CMV-seronegative.

The V gene is TRBV2, the J gene TRBJ1-1; tentative D call: TRBD1 (5 bases). From germline, CDR1 is SNHLY and CDR2 FYNNEI. This CDR3 contains 14 residues. V was clipped by 4 bases and J by 4 bases, with 13 bases between them. The CDR3 nucleotides are TGTGCCAGCAGTGTGGCGGGGGTCGTCACTGAAGCTTTCTTT. Translation: CASSVAGVVTEAFF. Combining the CDR3 with reference TRBV2 and TRBJ1-1 gives the whole variable domain EPEVTQTPSHQVTQMGQEVILRCVPISNHLYFYWYRQILGQKVEFLVSFYNNEISEKSEIFDDQFSVERPDGSNFTLKIRSTKLEDSAMYFCASSVAGVVTEAFFGQGTRLTVV.

This sequence joins TRBV7-6 and TRBJ2-7; maybe TRBD2 (5 bases). The CDR3 loop spans 14 amino acids. In germline, CDR1 is SGHVS, CDR2 FNYEAQ. V was clipped by 5 bases and J by 3 bases, with 14 bases between them. The CDR3 protein is CASSDSSGLYEQYF. In DNA, the CDR3 is TGTGCCAGCAGCGATTCGAGCGGTCTCTACGAGCAGTACTTC.

The CDR3 sequence is CASSFSGTASYNEQFF. CDR3 DNA sequence: TGTGCCAGCAGCTTTAGCGGGACAGCGTCCTACAATGAGCAGTTCTTC. The gene calls are TRBV13 and TRBJ2-1; possibly TRBD2 for D (8 bases). Trimming removed 3 bases at V and 1 base at J, with 13 bases between. The CDR3 loop spans 16 amino acids. CDR1 is PRHDT, CDR2 FYEKMQ, per germline (reference sequence).

V gene TRBV2 combines with J gene TRBJ1-4, with D maybe TRBD1 (5 bases). The CDR3 runs to 15 residues. Germline loops: CDR1 SNHLY, CDR2 FYNNEI. The V end lost 6 bases, the J end lost 5 bases, and 16 bases lay between the germline ends. The CDR3 DNA reads as TGTGCCAGCAGCCCCAACGGGGGGAGGAATGAAAAACTGTTTTTT. Protein: CASSPNGGRNEKLFF.

The V call is TRBV10-3, the J call TRBJ1-5; D is unresolved. This CDR3 comprises 13 residues. Germline loops: CDR1 ENHRY, CDR2 SYGVKD. With 0 bases removed from V and 4 bases from J, the gap between germline ends came to 4 bases. As DNA, the CDR3 is TGTGCCATCAGTGAGTCCAGAAATCAGCCCCAGCATTTT. Translating it yields CAISESRNQPQHF.

This clone has only a few counts. The gene calls are TRBV4-1 and TRBJ2-1, with D perhaps TRBD2 (5 bases). Germline CDR1 MGHRA, CDR2 YSYEKL. V was trimmed by 0 bases and J by 5 bases, leaving 14 bases between them. The CDR3 has 16 residues. This CDR3 is CASSQDHERRNNEQFF. The CDR3 region has the DNA TGCGCCAGCAGCCAAGATCATGAGCGGAGGAACAATGAGCAGTTCTTC.

The chain joins TRBV18 to TRBJ2-7; 9 bases line up with TRBD1. The trim removed 5 bases at V and 6 bases at J, leaving 5 bases unmatched. The V gene's germline CDR1 is KGHSH and CDR2 LQKENI. CDR3 length: 13 residues. DNA for the CDR3: TGTGCCAGCTCATGGGACAGGGCAGGCGAGCAGTACTTC. Its translation is CASSWDRAGEQYF.

The chain joins TRBV19 to TRBJ1-5, with 7 bases lining up with TRBD1. The V segment lost 3 bases and the J segment 6 bases; nucleotides outside the gene matches: 11. The CDR3 has 16 amino acids. Germline V gene sequence: CDR1 LNHDA, CDR2 SQIVND (reference sequence). The CDR3 sequence is CASSIGGRGYGQPQHF. CDR3 DNA: TGTGCCAGTAGTATTGGGGGCAGGGGGTACGGTCAGCCCCAGCATTTT.

This chain links TRBV5-1 with TRBJ2-2; 8 bases line up with TRBD2. This CDR3 is 18 amino acids long. Germline CDR1 SGHRS, CDR2 YFSETQ. The V and J ends lost 4 bases and 1 base, in that order; junction bases with no gene match: 12. The CDR3: CASSPGPRAGENTGELFF. The CDR3 nucleotides read TGCGCCAGCAGCCCGGGCCCCCGAGCGGGGGAGAACACCGGGGAGCTGTTTTTT.

The chain recombines TRBV27 with TRBJ2-5; D unclear. This CDR3 is 13 amino acids long. Per the germline V gene, CDR1 is MNHEY and CDR2 is SMNVEV (reference sequence). The germline V and J ends were trimmed by 6 bases and 1 base, with 9 bases remaining between them. The CDR3 reads CASRLGLQETQYF. The DNA for the CDR3 is TGTGCCAGCAGATTGGGCCTCCAAGAGACCCAGTACTTC.

The chain carries TRBV4-1 and TRBJ1-2; the D is unclear. The germline gives CDR1 MGHRA, CDR2 YSYEKL. The V end lost 1 base, the J end lost 7 bases, and 10 bases lay between the germline ends. The CDR3 has 13 residues. CDR3 in amino acids: CASSQVRAGGYTF. CDR3 nucleotides: TGCGCCAGCAGCCAAGTCCGAGCGGGTGGCTACACCTTC.

This rearrangement joins TRBV2 to TRBJ2-5; 8 positions match TRBD2. Trimming cost V 3 bases and J 7 bases; bases outside gene matches: 7. CDR3 length: 14 residues. Germline-derived CDR1 and CDR2 are SNHLY and FYNNEI. In DNA form, the CDR3 reads TGTGCCAGCAGTGATTTTCGGCGGGAGGTGACCCAGTACTTC. Its protein product is CASSDFRREVTQYF.

The chain is built from TRBV7-9 and TRBJ2-5, with 7 bases that match TRBD2. The end of the DNA fits TRBJ2-7 better, so the J call may be wrong. The germline V gene has CDR1 SEHNR and CDR2 FQNEAQ (reference sequence). This CDR3 is 14 amino acids long. The CDR3, as DNA: TGTGCCAGCAGCTTTCGCGGGAGCTCCTACGAGCAGTACTTC. It yields the protein CASSFRGSSYEQYF.

This clone is a singleton in its sample. This chain links TRBV5-6 with TRBJ2-1; 9 bases are shared with TRBD1. Trimming cost V 0 bases and J 9 bases; bases outside gene matches: 1. The CDR3 extends over 13 amino acids. In germline, CDR1 is SGHDT, CDR2 YYEEEE. The CDR3 protein is CASSLDRGPEQFF. Written as DNA, the CDR3 is TGTGCCAGCAGCTTGGACAGGGGGCCTGAGCAGTTCTTC.

The chain recombines TRBV10-3 with TRBJ2-3; 13 bases fit TRBD2. Trimming at V came to 6 bases and at J to 2 bases, leaving 2 bases not matched to a gene. Germline CDR1 and CDR2: ENHRY and SYGVKD. The CDR3 spans 15 residues. The CDR3 DNA is TGTGCCATCAGCGGGACTAGCGGGAACACAGATACGCAGTATTTT. Translation gives CAISGTSGNTDTQYF.

The V call is TRBV5-6, the J call TRBJ1-1; perhaps TRBD1 as D (6 bases). The CDR3 contains 15 residues. The germline CDR1 and CDR2 sequences are SGHDT and YYEEEE. Trimming cost V 0 bases and J 5 bases, with 14 bases left between them. CDR3 nucleotides: TGTGCCAGCAGCTTGGCCAGGCAGGGGTGGACTGAAGCTTTCTTT. This encodes CASSLARQGWTEAFF.

The rearrangement uses TRBV7-3 and TRBJ2-1; 7 nucleotides agree with TRBD2. CDR3 length: 14 residues. Germline assignment: CDR1 SGHTA and CDR2 FQGTGA. V lost 4 bases, J lost 8 bases, and 8 bases stayed unmatched. CDR3 region: CASSSTGGGDEQFF. CDR3 bases: TGTGCCAGCAGCTCTACGGGAGGAGGGGATGAGCAGTTCTTC.

There are a few counts of this clone. The chain couples TRBV7-3 to TRBJ2-3, with D perhaps TRBD2 (7 bases). This CDR3 has 15 amino acids. Looked up from germline, CDR1 is SGHTA and CDR2 is FQGTGA. V gave up 3 bases and J gave up 0 bases, with 10 bases separating them. CDR3 in amino acids: CASSFRGGSTDTQYF. The CDR3 DNA reads TGTGCCAGCAGCTTTAGGGGGGGGAGCACAGATACGCAGTATTTT.

The chain couples TRBV5-1 to TRBJ2-2; D is undetermined. The CDR3 runs 14 residues. Germline V CDR1 and CDR2: SGHRS, YFSETQ. V dropped 0 bases and J dropped 0 bases, with 3 bases sitting between them. CDR3 protein: CASSLAANTGELFF. In DNA form, the CDR3 reads TGCGCCAGCAGCTTGGCAGCGAACACCGGGGAGCTGTTTTTT. Variable domain in full (rest from reference TRBV5-1 and TRBJ2-2): KAGVTQTPRYLIKTRGQQVTLSCSPISGHRSVSWYQQTPGQGLQFLFEYFSETQRNKGNFPGRFSGRQFSNSRSEMNVSTLELGDSALYLCASSLAANTGELFFGEGSRLTVL.

The chain has TRBV18 and TRBJ1-1; no reliable D call. Trimming cost V 1 base and J 1 base, with 7 bases left between them. The CDR3 contains 14 residues. CDR1 is KGHSH and CDR2 is LQKENI in the germline V gene. The CDR3 nucleotides are TGTGCCAGCTCACCACTGACTCAGAACACTGAAGCTTTCTTT. It is translated as CASSPLTQNTEAFF.

V is TRBV6-6 and J is TRBJ2-7, with a possible D match to TRBD2 (6 bases). The germline V and J ends were trimmed by 5 bases and 1 base, with 15 bases remaining between them. The CDR3 has 15 amino acids. Germline values: CDR1 MNHNY, CDR2 SVGAGI (reference sequence). CDR3 in amino acids: CASSRAGTRSYEQYF. CDR3 nucleotide sequence: TGTGCCAGCAGTAGGGCCGGGACTCGATCCTACGAGCAGTACTTC.

CDR3 region: CASSPRVAGMDTQYF. CDR3 coding DNA: TGTGCCAGCTCACCAAGGGTAGCGGGAATGGATACGCAGTATTTT. The rearrangement joins TRBV18 to TRBJ2-3, with TRBD2 matching over 8 bases. The germline V gene encodes CDR1 KGHSH and CDR2 LQKENI. The J segment lost 6 bases and the V segment lost 2 bases, leaving 7 bases of the junction unmatched. The CDR3 runs to 15 residues.

CDR3 nucleotide sequence: TGTGCCAGCAGGGGGGGGGCGGGTAATGAGCAGTTCTTC. Translation gives CASRGGAGNEQFF. This sequence joins TRBV6-6 and TRBJ2-1; the D gene is possibly TRBD2 (7 bases). The CDR3 is made up of 13 amino acids. V was cut by 6 bases and J by 7 bases, with 13 bases left in between. Germline lookup yields CDR1 MNHNY and CDR2 SVGAGI (reference sequence).

The chain recombines TRBV11-2 with TRBJ1-3, with D hard to call. The CDR3 length is 16 residues. With 1 base removed from V and 8 bases from J, the gap between germline ends came to 18 bases. Germline loops: CDR1 SGHAT, CDR2 FQNNGV. The CDR3 nucleotides are TGTGCCAGCAGCTTAGGGGGAGCAGCCGTCATAGACACCATATATTTT. Translated, it gives CASSLGGAAVIDTIYF.

The V gene is TRBV2, the J gene TRBJ2-5; 8 bases are shared with TRBD1. The germline V gene encodes CDR1 SNHLY and CDR2 FYNNEI. This CDR3 has 14 residues. Trimming took 5 bases from V and 5 from J; bases not matched to a gene: 7. The CDR3 sequence: CASSFDRGQETQYF. CDR3 coding DNA: TGTGCCAGCAGTTTTGACAGGGGACAGGAGACCCAGTACTTC.

The J gene is TRBJ2-7, the V gene TRBV25-1; TRBD2 agrees at 13 bases. CDR1 MGHDK and CDR2 SYGVNS come from the germline V gene. With 4 bases clipped from V and 0 bases from J, the junction kept 3 bases outside the gene matches. This CDR3 is 16 amino acids long. Here the CDR3 reads CASSATSGRSSYEQYF. The CDR3 DNA is TGTGCCAGCAGTGCGACTAGCGGGAGGAGCTCCTACGAGCAGTACTTC.

The CDR3 sequence is CASLHRMSSYNSPLHF. CDR3 nucleotide sequence: TGTGCCAGCCTGCACCGAATGAGCTCCTATAATTCACCCCTCCACTTT. The rearrangement joins TRBV28 to TRBJ1-6; no clear D gene. V lost 8 bases and J 0 bases, leaving 14 bases between the germline ends. The germline gives CDR1 MDHEN, CDR2 SYDVKM. The CDR3 is 16 amino acids. Drawing the rest from reference TRBV28 and TRBJ1-6, the complete variable domain is DVKVTQSSRYLVKRTGEKVFLECVQDMDHENMFWYRQDPGLGLRLIYFSYDVKMKEKGDIPEGYSVSREKKERFSLILESASTNQTSMYLCASLHRMSSYNSPLHFGNGTRLTVT.

The chain links TRBV18 to TRBJ2-5, with 9 bases that match TRBD1. There are 15 residues in the CDR3. Germline CDR1 and CDR2: KGHSH and LQKENI. V shed 2 bases and J 4 bases; nucleotides not matched to a gene: 5. DNA of the CDR3: TGTGCCAGCTCACCAAACAGGGGGCCAGGAGAGACCCAGTACTTC. This translates into CASSPNRGPGETQYF.

The chain employs TRBV6-5 and TRBJ1-2; 10 nucleotides line up with TRBD1. Per the germline V gene, CDR1 is MNHEY and CDR2 is SVGAGI. With 6 bases clipped from V and 6 bases from J, the junction kept 7 bases outside the gene matches. The CDR3 has 14 residues. CDR3 in DNA: TGTGCCAGCAGCACGAAGACAGGGGGCCATGGCTACACCTTC. Its protein product is CASSTKTGGHGYTF.

V usage is TRBV7-8 and J usage is TRBJ2-5; 7 bases match TRBD1. Germline CDR1 and CDR2: SGHVS and FQNEAQ. Trimming at V came to 2 bases and at J to 4 bases, leaving 1 base not matched to a gene. The CDR3 loop spans 13 amino acids. CDR3 sequence (DNA): TGTGCCAGCAGCTTATACAGGGGAGAGACCCAGTACTTC. As protein: CASSLYRGETQYF. The variable domain in full, completed from reference TRBV7-8 and TRBJ2-5, reads GAGVSQSPRYKVAKRGQDVALRCDPISGHVSLFWYQQALGQGPEFLTYFQNEAQLDKSGLPSDRFFAERPEGSVSTLKIQRTQQEDSAVYLCASSLYRGETQYFGPGTRLLVL.